The rows below give T cell receptor beta chains drawn from one sample of a study of monozygotic twins with inflammatory bowel disease. TCRdb reprocessed the 5' RACE reads, with one entry per CDR3 protein and no DNA. The sample totals approximately 330,000 distinct CDR3 sequences; its top ten clones hold over 2%. Sequencing was done on a sample of blood. The receptors come from a human donor with ulcerative colitis or Crohn's disease, or a healthy co-twin of an affected twin (not recorded which). CDR3s include the opening cysteine and the closing phenylalanine or tryptophan.

>15|TRBJ2-5|TRBV20-1
CSAPRTSGRQETQYF
>19|TRBJ2-3|TRBV4-2
CASSAISGTSGRSTDTQYF
>12|TRBJ1-6|TRBV5-8
CASSPFVSPLHF
>13|TRBJ2-7|TRBV7-7
CASSRNLNLEQYF
>14|TRBJ2-5|TRBV19
CASSSGRAEETQYF
>14|TRBJ2-7|TRBV30
CAWSRESGGYEQYF
>14|TRBJ1-5|TRBV3-1
CASSQDRSYQPQHF
>12|TRBJ1-5|TRBV28
CASSLRNQPQHF
>18|TRBJ2-1|TRBV20-1
CSARAGTSGGTSYNEQFF
>16|TRBJ1-5|TRBV12-3/TRBV12-4
CASSLGGERLNQPQHF
>14|TRBJ1-1|TRBV6-6
CASGDDAGNTEAFF
>17|TRBJ1-5|TRBV20-1
CSANPTVAGPVTQPQHF
>15|TRBJ2-7|TRBV19
CASSAWTGGSYEQYF
>12|TRBJ2-7|TRBV20-1
CSARLSEFEQYF
>15|TRBJ1-5|TRBV7-2
CASSLVGGADQPQHF
>15|TRBJ1-6|TRBV27
CASSLSSGDNSPLHF
>15|TRBJ2-5|TRBV5-1
CASSLGSSVQETQYF
>15|TRBJ2-5|TRBV20-1
CSARDQEDGLETQYF
>15|TRBJ2-7|TRBV5-1
CASTFGGRGLYEQYF
>15|TRBJ2-3|TRBV12-3/TRBV12-4
CASSSFGGREDTQYF
>14|TRBJ2-7|TRBV4-3
CASSPQQGPYEQYF
>16|TRBJ2-3|TRBV3-1
CASSQDIAVGTDTQYF
>17|TRBJ1-1|TRBV4-3
CASSQDLRGQVDTEAFF
>13|TRBJ2-7|TRBV12-3/TRBV12-4
CASSPGTPYEQYF
>15|TRBJ2-2|TRBV7-3
CASSLIVSNTGELFF
>17|TRBJ1-3|TRBV2
CASSYSGTLRTGNTIYF
>16|TRBJ1-3|TRBV25-1
CASSEDRRLSGNTIYF
>12|TRBJ1-1|TRBV11-1
CASSWFGTEAFF